The 14 T cell receptor beta chains below come from one sample, sequenced in a study of cytomegalovirus exposure and HLA in healthy donors. PCR involved 60 Vbeta and 13 Jbeta primers. Only in-frame clones appear in the TCRdb table, and some are missing; sequencing was by immunoSEQ multiplex PCR. This table holds some 170,000 clones, around 81% found once. The material sequenced was PBMCs. The receptors here all came from a woman under 40 in good health and CMV-seronegative.

In this sample, this clone turned up once. This chain uses TRBV28 with TRBJ2-7; 9 positions agree with TRBD1. This CDR3 is built from 14 residues. Germline V CDR1 and CDR2: MDHEN, SYDVKM. The V segment lost 5 bases and the J segment 3 bases; nucleotides outside the gene matches: 5. CDR3 amino acids: CASSRRDRDYEQYF. The CDR3 bases are TGTGCCAGCAGTCGCCGGGACAGGGACTACGAGCAGTACTTC.

The chain employs TRBV4-3 and TRBJ1-1; D is unresolved. The CDR3 loop spans 14 amino acids. Germline V gene lookup returns CDR1 LGHNA and CDR2 YSLEER. The germline V and J ends were trimmed by 0 bases and 2 bases, with 7 bases remaining between them. This CDR3 is CASSQDPGNTEAFF. Here the CDR3 DNA reads TGCGCCAGCAGCCAAGACCCAGGAAACACTGAAGCTTTCTTT.

This rearrangement joins TRBV29-1 to TRBJ1-5, with unresolved D. CDR1 and CDR2 (germline): SQVTM, ANQGSEA. V shed 0 bases and J shed 4 bases, with 19 bases lying between them. CDR3 length: 17 amino acids. CDR3 in amino acids: CSVEDRLRELANQPQHF. In DNA, the CDR3 is TGCAGCGTTGAAGACAGACTTCGGGAGCTTGCAAATCAGCCCCAGCATTTT.

This clone was seen more than once but under ten times. This chain joins TRBV28 and TRBJ1-2; TRBD1 matches 9 bases. With V trimmed by 4 bases and J by 6 bases, 9 bases remained unmatched. This CDR3 contains 15 residues. Germline V lookup: CDR1 MDHEN, CDR2 SYDVKM. The CDR3, as DNA: TGTGCCAGCAGTTCGGGACAGGGAAGACTGCATGGCTACACCTTC. It yields the protein CASSSGQGRLHGYTF.

V usage is TRBV5-1 and J usage is TRBJ2-3; weak D call: TRBD2 (5 bases). CDR1 is SGHRS and CDR2 is YFSETQ in the germline V gene. V lost 2 bases to trimming and J lost 5 bases, with 12 bases between them. This CDR3 has 14 residues. CDR3 sequence: CASSLTARGDTQYF. CDR3 DNA: TGCGCCAGCAGCTTAACAGCCCGGGGAGATACGCAGTATTTT.

This clone was recorded once. This chain joins TRBV5-4 and TRBJ2-3; 12 bases are a match to TRBD2. This CDR3 is 12 amino acids long. CDR1 is SGHNT, CDR2 YYREEE, per germline (reference sequence). The trim removed 5 bases at V and 15 bases at J, leaving 7 bases unmatched. The CDR3: CASRSGTSGFYF. The CDR3 DNA reads as TGTGCCAGCAGGTCCGGGACTAGCGGGTTTTATTTT.

V usage is TRBV9 and J usage is TRBJ1-1, with TRBD1 matching over 7 bases. The CDR3 runs 14 residues. Germline V CDR1 and CDR2: SGDLS, YYNGEE. J lost 4 bases, V lost 0 bases, and 3 bases had no gene match. CDR3 amino acids: CASSVGDSVTEAFF. The CDR3 bases are TGTGCCAGCAGCGTAGGGGACAGCGTCACTGAAGCTTTCTTT.

V gene TRBV19 combines with J gene TRBJ2-7, with unresolved D. Germline CDR1 and CDR2: LNHDA and SQIVND (reference sequence). V was cut by 3 bases and J by 5 bases, with 14 bases left in between. The CDR3 contains 14 residues. The CDR3 loop reads CASSISYAVHEQYF. CDR3 coding DNA: TGTGCCAGTAGTATTTCCTACGCGGTCCACGAGCAGTACTTC.

V gene TRBV7-9 combines with J gene TRBJ2-5, with D possibly being TRBD1 (6 bases). The J call may be faulty, since TRBJ2-7 better matches the DNA end. Per germline, CDR1 SEHNR and CDR2 FQNEAQ (reference sequence). This CDR3 is built from 14 residues. CDR3 DNA: TGTGCCACCGGCCTTGGGACAAGCTCCTACGAGCAGTACTTC. Translating gives CATGLGTSSYEQYF.

The chain has TRBV6-5 and TRBJ2-7, with no clear D. Germline CDR1 and CDR2: MNHEY and SVGAGI. The CDR3 is 12 residues long. V gave up 7 bases and J gave up 0 bases, with 7 bases separating them. The CDR3 DNA reads TGTGCCAGCACCTCCAGCTCCTACGAGCAGTACTTC. Translated: CASTSSSYEQYF.

This clone came up once. The CDR3 here is CASSGQASGYTF. The DNA of the CDR3 is TGTGCCAGCAGTGGACAGGCTTCTGGCTACACCTTC. The chain links TRBV5-5 to TRBJ1-2, with 7 bases identical to TRBD1. The J segment lost 7 bases and the V segment lost 5 bases, leaving 5 bases of the junction unmatched. The CDR3 consists of 12 residues. Germline CDR1 is SGHKS and CDR2 is YYEKEE (reference sequence). Drawing the rest from reference TRBV5-5 and TRBJ1-2, the complete variable domain is DAGVTQSPTHLIKTRGQQVTLRCSPISGHKSVSWYQQVLGQGPQFIFQYYEKEERGRGNFPDRFSARQFPNYSSELNVNALLLGDSALYLCASSGQASGYTFGSGTRLTVV.

The CDR3 nucleotides are TGTGCCATCAGAGGAGACAGGGGGTCTACCGGGGAGCTGTTTTTT. Amino acid sequence: CAIRGDRGSTGELFF. The chain recombines TRBV10-3 with TRBJ2-2, with 9 positions matching TRBD1. This CDR3 contains 15 residues. Germline trimming cut 6 bases from V and 5 bases from J; bases unmatched to any gene: 7. Germline V lookup: CDR1 ENHRY, CDR2 SYGVKD.

The V call is TRBV7-8, the J call TRBJ1-4; 9 positions match TRBD1. V was clipped by 2 bases and J by 2 bases; unmatched bases: 9. CDR1 is SGHVS and CDR2 is FQNEAQ in the germline V gene. There are 18 residues in the CDR3. The DNA of the CDR3 is TGTGCCAGCAGCTTATTAACAGGGGGCGTAGGGACTAATGAAAAACTGTTTTTT. It translates to CASSLLTGGVGTNEKLFF.

There are a few counts of this clone. The chain recombines TRBV7-9 with TRBJ1-6; D perhaps matches TRBD1 (5 bases). Germline V gene lookup returns CDR1 SEHNR and CDR2 FQNEAQ (reference sequence). Trimming shortened V by 0 bases and J by 6 bases, and 9 bases separated the two germline ends. The CDR3 spans 15 residues. CDR3 coding DNA: TGTGCCAGCAGCTTAGCTGGGGGGATTAATTCACCCCTCCACTTT. Its protein product is CASSLAGGINSPLHF.